This TCR beta chain was identified during a study of blood T cells in healthy people across ages. The CDR3 runs to 14 residues. CDR1 is SQVTM and CDR2 is ANQGSEA in the germline V gene. The trim removed 7 bases at V and 5 bases at J, leaving 12 bases unmatched. Worth noting for this clonotype: The antigen is undetermined.

Together with a sample-barcoded 5' primer, a J-beta primer mix was included in a second PCR lasting about 7 to 11 cycles. TCRdb recomputed calls from the 5' RACE reads with MiXCR, one row per CDR3 protein. The repertoire has approximately 790,000 distinct CDR3 sequences, less than 80% of them found once; the top ten carry approximately 30%. The study's findings and limits: Getting older went along with TCR beta diversity per million T cells dropping roughly linearly.

This chain connects TRBV29-1 to TRBJ2-3, with TRBD1 matching over 7 bases. The sample comprised blood. The source is a young man in good health. CDR3 amino acids: CSAEGAGWVDTQYF. CDR3 DNA: TGCAGCGCCGAGGGGGCAGGGTGGGTAGATACGCAGTATTTT.